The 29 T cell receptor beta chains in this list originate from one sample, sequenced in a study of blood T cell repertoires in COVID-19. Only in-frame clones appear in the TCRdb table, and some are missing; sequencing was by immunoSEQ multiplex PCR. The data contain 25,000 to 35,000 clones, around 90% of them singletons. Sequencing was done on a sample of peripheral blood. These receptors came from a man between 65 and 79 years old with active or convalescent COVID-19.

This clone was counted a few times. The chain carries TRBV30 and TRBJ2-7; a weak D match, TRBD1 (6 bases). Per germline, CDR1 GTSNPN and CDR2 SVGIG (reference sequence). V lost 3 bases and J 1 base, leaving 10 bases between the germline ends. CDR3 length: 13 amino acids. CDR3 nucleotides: TGTGCCTGGAGCCAGGGGTATTCCTACGAGCAGTACTTC. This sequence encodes CAWSQGYSYEQYF.

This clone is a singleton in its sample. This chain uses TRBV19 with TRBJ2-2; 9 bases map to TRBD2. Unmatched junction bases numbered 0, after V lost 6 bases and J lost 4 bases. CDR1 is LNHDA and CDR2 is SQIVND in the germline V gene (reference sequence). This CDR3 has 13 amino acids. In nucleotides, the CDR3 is TGTGCCAGTAGACTAGCGGGCACCGGGGAGCTGTTTTTT. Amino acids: CASRLAGTGELFF.

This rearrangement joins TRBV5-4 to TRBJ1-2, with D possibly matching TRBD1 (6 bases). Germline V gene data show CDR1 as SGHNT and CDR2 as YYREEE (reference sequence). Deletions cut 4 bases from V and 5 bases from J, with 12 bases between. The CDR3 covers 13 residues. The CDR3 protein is CASSARTEYGYTF. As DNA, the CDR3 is TGTGCCAGCAGCGCCCGGACAGAGTATGGCTACACCTTC.

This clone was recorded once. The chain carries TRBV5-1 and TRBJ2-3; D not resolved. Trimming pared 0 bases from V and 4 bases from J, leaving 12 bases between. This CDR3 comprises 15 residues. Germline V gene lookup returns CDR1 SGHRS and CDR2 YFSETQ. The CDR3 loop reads CASSLERVFPDTQYF. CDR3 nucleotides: TGCGCCAGCAGCTTGGAACGGGTTTTCCCAGATACGCAGTATTTT.

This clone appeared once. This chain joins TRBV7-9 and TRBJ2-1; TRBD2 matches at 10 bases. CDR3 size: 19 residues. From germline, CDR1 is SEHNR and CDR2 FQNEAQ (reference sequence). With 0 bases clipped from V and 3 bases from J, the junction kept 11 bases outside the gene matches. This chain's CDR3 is CASSLALRSSGGRYNEQFF. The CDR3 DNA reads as TGTGCCAGCAGCTTAGCGCTCAGGTCTAGCGGGGGCCGCTACAATGAGCAGTTCTTC.

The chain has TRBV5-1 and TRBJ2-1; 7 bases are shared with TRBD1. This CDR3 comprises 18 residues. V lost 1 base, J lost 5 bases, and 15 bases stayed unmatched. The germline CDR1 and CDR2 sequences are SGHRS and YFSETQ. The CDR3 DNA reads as TGCGCCAGCAGCTTGTTCGGTAGGGGGCAACCCAACAACAATGAGCAGTTCTTC. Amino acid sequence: CASSLFGRGQPNNNEQFF. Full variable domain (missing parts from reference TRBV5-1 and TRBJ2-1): KAGVTQTPRYLIKTRGQQVTLSCSPISGHRSVSWYQQTPGQGLQFLFEYFSETQRNKGNFPGRFSGRQFSNSRSEMNVSTLELGDSALYLCASSLFGRGQPNNNEQFFGPGTRLTVL.

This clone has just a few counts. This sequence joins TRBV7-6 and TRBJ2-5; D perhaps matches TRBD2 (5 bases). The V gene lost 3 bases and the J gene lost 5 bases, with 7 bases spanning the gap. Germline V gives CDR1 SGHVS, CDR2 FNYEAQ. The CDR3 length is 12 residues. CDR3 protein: CASSFPGETQYF. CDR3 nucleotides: TGTGCCAGCAGCTTCCCGGGGGAGACCCAGTACTTC.

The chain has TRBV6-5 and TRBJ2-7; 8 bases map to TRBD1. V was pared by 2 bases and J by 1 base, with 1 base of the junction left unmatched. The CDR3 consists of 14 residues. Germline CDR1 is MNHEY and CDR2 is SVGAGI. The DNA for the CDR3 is TGTGCCAGCAGTTACACAGGGGGTTCCTACGAGCAGTACTTC. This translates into CASSYTGGSYEQYF.

Here the CDR3 DNA reads TGTGCCAGCAGCTTGGGGATAGCGGGCGCCTACGAGCAGTACGTC. This translates into CASSLGIAGAYEQYV. The chain has TRBV5-5 and TRBJ2-7, with 7 bases that match TRBD2. This CDR3 spans 15 amino acids. Trimming took 0 bases from V and 2 from J; bases not matched to a gene: 5. Germline values: CDR1 SGHKS, CDR2 YYEKEE (reference sequence).

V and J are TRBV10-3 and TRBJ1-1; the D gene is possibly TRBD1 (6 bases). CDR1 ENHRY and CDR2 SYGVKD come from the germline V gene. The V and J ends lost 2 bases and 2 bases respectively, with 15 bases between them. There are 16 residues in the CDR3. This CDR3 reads CAISERGGAGNTEAFF. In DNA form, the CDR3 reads TGTGCCATCAGTGAGAGGGGGGGGGCAGGCAACACTGAAGCTTTCTTT.

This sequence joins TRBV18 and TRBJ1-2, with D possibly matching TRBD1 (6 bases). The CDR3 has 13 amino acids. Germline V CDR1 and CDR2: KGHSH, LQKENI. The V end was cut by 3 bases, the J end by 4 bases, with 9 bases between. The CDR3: CASSPRDTYGYTF. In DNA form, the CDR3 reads TGTGCCAGCTCACCGAGGGACACCTATGGCTACACCTTC.

The chain's CDR3 is CASSTTGTVGREQYF. For the CDR3, the DNA is TGTGCCAGCAGTACCACCGGGACAGTGGGGCGGGAGCAGTACTTC. This sequence joins TRBV6-2 or TRBV6-3 and TRBJ2-7, with 7 bases identical to TRBD1. The CDR3 sequence is 15 residues long. After removal of 5 bases from V and 7 bases from J, the junction contained 14 bases not matched to a gene. The V gene's germline CDR1 is MNHEY and CDR2 SVGEGT.

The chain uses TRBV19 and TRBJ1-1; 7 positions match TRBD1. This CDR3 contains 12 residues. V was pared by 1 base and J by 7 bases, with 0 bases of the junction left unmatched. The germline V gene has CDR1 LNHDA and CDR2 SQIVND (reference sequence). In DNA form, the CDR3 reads TGTGCCAGTAGTATAGGACAGGGTGAAGCTTTCTTT. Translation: CASSIGQGEAFF. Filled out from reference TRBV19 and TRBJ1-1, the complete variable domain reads DGGITQSPKYLFRKEGQNVTLSCEQNLNHDAMYWYRQDPGQGLRLIYYSQIVNDFQKGDIAEGYSVSREKKESFPLTVTSAQKNPTAFYLCASSIGQGEAFFGQGTRLTVV.

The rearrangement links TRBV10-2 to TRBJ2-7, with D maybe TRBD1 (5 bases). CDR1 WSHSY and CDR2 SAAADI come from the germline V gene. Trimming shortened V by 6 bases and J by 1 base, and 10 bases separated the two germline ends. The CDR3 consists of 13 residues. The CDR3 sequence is CASSQGMSYEQYV. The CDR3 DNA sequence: TGCGCCAGCAGCCAGGGTATGTCCTACGAGCAGTACGTC.

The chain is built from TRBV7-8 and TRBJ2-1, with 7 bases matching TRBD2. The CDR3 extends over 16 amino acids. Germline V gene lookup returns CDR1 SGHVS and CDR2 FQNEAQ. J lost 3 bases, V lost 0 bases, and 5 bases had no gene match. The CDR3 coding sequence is TGTGCCAGCAGCTTAGCGTCGGGGGGTCACTACAATGAGCAGTTCTTC. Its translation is CASSLASGGHYNEQFF. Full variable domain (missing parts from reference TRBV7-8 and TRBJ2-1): GAGVSQSPRYKVAKRGQDVALRCDPISGHVSLFWYQQALGQGPEFLTYFQNEAQLDKSGLPSDRFFAERPEGSVSTLKIQRTQQEDSAVYLCASSLASGGHYNEQFFGPGTRLTVL.

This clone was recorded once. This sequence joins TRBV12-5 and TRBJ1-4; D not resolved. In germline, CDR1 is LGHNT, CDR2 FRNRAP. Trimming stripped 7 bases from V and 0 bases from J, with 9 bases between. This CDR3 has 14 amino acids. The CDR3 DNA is TGTGCTAGTGCCATCGGGACAACTAATGAAAAACTGTTTTTT. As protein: CASAIGTTNEKLFF.

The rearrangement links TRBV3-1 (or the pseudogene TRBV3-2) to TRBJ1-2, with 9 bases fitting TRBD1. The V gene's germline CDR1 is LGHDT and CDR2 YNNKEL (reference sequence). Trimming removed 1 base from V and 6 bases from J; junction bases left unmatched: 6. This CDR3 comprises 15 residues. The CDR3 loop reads CASSQAGQGHNGYTF. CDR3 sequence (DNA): TGTGCCAGCAGCCAAGCAGGACAGGGGCATAATGGCTACACCTTC.

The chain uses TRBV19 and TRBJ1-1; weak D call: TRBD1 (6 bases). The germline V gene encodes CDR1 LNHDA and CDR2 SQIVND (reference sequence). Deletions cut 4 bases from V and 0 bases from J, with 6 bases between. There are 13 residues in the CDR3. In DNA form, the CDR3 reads TGTGCCAGTAGTAGGGGGCTGAACACTGAAGCTTTCTTT. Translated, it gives CASSRGLNTEAFF.

The CDR3 here is CSVGGFQETQYF. CDR3 nucleotides: TGCAGCGTTGGAGGATTCCAAGAGACCCAGTACTTC. This sequence joins TRBV29-1 and TRBJ2-5; no clear D gene. This CDR3 comprises 12 residues. The V gene lost 4 bases and the J gene lost 1 base, with 7 bases spanning the gap. CDR1 is SQVTM and CDR2 is ANQGSEA in the germline V gene.

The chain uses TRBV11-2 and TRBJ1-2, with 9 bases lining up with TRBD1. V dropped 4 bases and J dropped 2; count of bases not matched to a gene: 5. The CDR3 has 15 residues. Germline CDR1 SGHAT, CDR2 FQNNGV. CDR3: CASSSTGTGNYGYTF. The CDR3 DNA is TGTGCCAGCAGCTCGACCGGGACAGGGAACTATGGCTACACCTTC. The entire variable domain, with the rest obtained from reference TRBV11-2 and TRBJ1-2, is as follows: EAGVAQSPRYKIIEKRQSVAFWCNPISGHATLYWYQQILGQGPKLLIQFQNNGVVDDSQLPKDRFSAERLKGVDSTLKIQPAKLEDSAVYLCASSSTGTGNYGYTFGSGTRLTVV.

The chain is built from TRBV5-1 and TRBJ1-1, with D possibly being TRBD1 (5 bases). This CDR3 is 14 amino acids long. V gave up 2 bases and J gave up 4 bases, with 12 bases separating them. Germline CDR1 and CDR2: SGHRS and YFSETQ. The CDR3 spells CASSLRGRGTEAFF. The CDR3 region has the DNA TGCGCCAGCAGCTTAAGGGGAAGGGGCACTGAAGCTTTCTTT. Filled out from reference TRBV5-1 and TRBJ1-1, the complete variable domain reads KAGVTQTPRYLIKTRGQQVTLSCSPISGHRSVSWYQQTPGQGLQFLFEYFSETQRNKGNFPGRFSGRQFSNSRSEMNVSTLELGDSALYLCASSLRGRGTEAFFGQGTRLTVV.

CDR3 DNA: TGTGCCAGCAGCCAAGATGCTGCGGGGGGGCCAATTGAGCAGTTCTTC. It translates to CASSQDAAGGPIEQFF. The chain recombines TRBV4-2 with TRBJ2-1; the match to TRBD2 covers 9 bases. The CDR3 extends over 16 amino acids. Germline trimming cut 0 bases from V and 9 bases from J; bases unmatched to any gene: 9. Germline V gene data show CDR1 as LGHNA and CDR2 as YNFKEQ.

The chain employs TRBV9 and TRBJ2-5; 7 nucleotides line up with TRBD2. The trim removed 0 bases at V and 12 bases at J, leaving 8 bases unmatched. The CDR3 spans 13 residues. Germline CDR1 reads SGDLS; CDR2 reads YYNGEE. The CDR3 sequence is CASSVDFAGVEYF. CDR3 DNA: TGTGCCAGCAGCGTAGATTTTGCGGGAGTTGAGTACTTC.

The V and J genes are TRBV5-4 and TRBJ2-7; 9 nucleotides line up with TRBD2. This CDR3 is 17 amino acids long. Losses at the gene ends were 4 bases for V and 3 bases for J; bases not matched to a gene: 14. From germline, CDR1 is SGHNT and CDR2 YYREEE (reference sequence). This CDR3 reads CASSPSLAGKPRYEQYF. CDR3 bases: TGTGCCAGCAGCCCCAGTCTAGCGGGAAAACCTCGCTACGAGCAGTACTTC. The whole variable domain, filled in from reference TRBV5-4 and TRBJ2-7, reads ETGVTQSPTHLIKTRGQQVTLRCSSQSGHNTVSWYQQALGQGPQFIFQYYREEENGRGNFPPRFSGLQFPNYSSELNVNALELDDSALYLCASSPSLAGKPRYEQYFGPGTRLTVT.

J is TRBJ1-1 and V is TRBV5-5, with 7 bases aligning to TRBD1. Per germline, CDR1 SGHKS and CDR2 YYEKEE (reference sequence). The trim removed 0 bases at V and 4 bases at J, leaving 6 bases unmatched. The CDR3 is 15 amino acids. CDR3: CASSLESRGLTEAFF. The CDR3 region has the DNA TGTGCCAGCAGCTTGGAAAGTAGGGGGCTCACTGAAGCTTTCTTT.

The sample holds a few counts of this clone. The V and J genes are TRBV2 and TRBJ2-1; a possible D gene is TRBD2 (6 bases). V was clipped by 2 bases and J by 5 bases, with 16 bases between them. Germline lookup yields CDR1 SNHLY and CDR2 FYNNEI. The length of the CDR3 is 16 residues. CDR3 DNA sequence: TGTGCCAGCAGTGAAATGACGTGGGAGGCAAACAATGAGCAGTTCTTC. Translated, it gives CASSEMTWEANNEQFF.

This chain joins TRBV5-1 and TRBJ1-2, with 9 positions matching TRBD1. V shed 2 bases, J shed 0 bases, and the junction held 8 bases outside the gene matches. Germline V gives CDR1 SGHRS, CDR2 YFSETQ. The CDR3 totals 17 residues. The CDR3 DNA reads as TGCGCCAGCAGCTTTGGACAGGGGCGTTCGGCTAACTATGGCTACACCTTC. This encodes CASSFGQGRSANYGYTF.

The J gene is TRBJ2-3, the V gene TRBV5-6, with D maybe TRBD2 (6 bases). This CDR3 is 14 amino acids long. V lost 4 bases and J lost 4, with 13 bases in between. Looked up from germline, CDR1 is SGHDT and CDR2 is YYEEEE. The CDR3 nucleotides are TGTGCCAGCAGCCCGGGAGAGGGTGCAGATACGCAGTATTTT. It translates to CASSPGEGADTQYF.

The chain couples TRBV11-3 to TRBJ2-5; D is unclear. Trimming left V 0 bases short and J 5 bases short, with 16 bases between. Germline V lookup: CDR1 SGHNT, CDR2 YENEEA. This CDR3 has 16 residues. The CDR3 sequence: CASSLDFKAGVETQYF. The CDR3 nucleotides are TGTGCCAGCAGCTTAGATTTTAAGGCAGGCGTGGAGACCCAGTACTTC. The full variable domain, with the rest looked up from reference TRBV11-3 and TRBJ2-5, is EAGVVQSPRYKIIEKKQPVAFWCNPISGHNTLYWYLQNLGQGPELLIRYENEEAVDDSQLPKDRFSAERLKGVDSTLKIQPAELGDSAVYLCASSLDFKAGVETQYFGPGTRLLVL.